Below, one TCR beta chain is given with its context. Its target antigen remains unknown. Base qualities are not recorded, but no much larger clone differs from it by a single base. The germline V gene specifies SGHVS as CDR1 and FQNEAQ as CDR2. Taken from cysteine to phenylalanine, the CDR3 has 13 residues. Solely the CDR3 DNA is kept, with 39 bases framed from the first base. Trimming leaves V shorter by 6 bases and J shorter by 3 bases, with the junction holding 2 bases beyond the gene matches. This entry comes from a study of radiotherapy plus CTLA-4 blockade in lung cancer (dated by TCRdb to between 2018 and 2020). Study-wide context: Among the enrolled patients, around 17% had an objective response, and roughly 30% reached disease control.

The library was obtained by the immunoSEQ multiplex PCR assay. Drawn from immuneACCESS, this table holds only the in-frame rearrangements with V and J called that TCRdb kept. Clones are partly lost; checked studies trace under half to an unresolved V gene and leave the rest unexplained. The sample profile shows over 95,000 clones; around 79% of them were found once. About 3% of the sample goes to the ten largest clones. Focal radiation therapy combined with CTLA-4 blockade (ipilimumab) was tested in patients with chemo-refractory metastatic non-small-cell lung cancer. Results and caveats for the whole study, not just this receptor: Early dynamic changes in blood T cell clones, together with increased serum interferon-beta after radiation, were reported as the strongest predictors of response. After treatment with radiotherapy and ipilimumab, TCR clones that originated in tumors expanded in peripheral blood.

The rearranged chain carries TRBV7-8 and TRBJ2-7; the junction holds 10 bases that match TRBD2. Sequenced here: peripheral blood, sampled from a patient treated with radiotherapy plus ipilimumab. The receptor was isolated from a human donor with non-small cell lung cancer who had a partial response to radiotherapy plus ipilimumab. Some clones in this sample may be carry-over from other donors' samples. The CDR3 amino acid sequence is: CASRRTSGYEQYF. In nucleotides, the sequence is TGTGCCAGCAGACGGACTAGCGGCTACGAGCAGTACTTC.